These 28 T cell receptor beta chains share one sample of origin, sequenced in a study of Tregs in tolerant kidney transplant recipients. This table comes from immunoSEQ multiplex PCR, and its TCRdb copy is limited to in-frame clones, with some not included. The table shows tens of thousands of clones, with roughly 98% occurring only once. The sequences come from CD4+ T cells from blood, collected before the transplant. These TCRs come from a human donor who received a combined kidney and bone marrow transplant.

The DNA of the CDR3 is TGTGCCAGCAGCCAAGAGGCCCCCGCAGATGCATATGGCTACACCTTC. Its translation: CASSQEAPADAYGYTF. This sequence joins TRBV4-2 and TRBJ1-2; no clear D gene. Germline V lookup: CDR1 LGHNA, CDR2 YNFKEQ. V lost 0 bases, J lost 5 bases, and 16 bases lay in between. The CDR3 loop spans 16 amino acids.

As DNA, the CDR3 is TGTGCCAGCAGCTTAGAGGGTAGCCACGATAACCGGCAGTACTTC. Residues: CASSLEGSHDNRQYF. The V gene is TRBV11-2, the J gene TRBJ2-7; D unclear. The V end lost 0 bases, the J end lost 9 bases, and 18 bases lay between the germline ends. Germline V CDR1 and CDR2: SGHAT, FQNNGV. This CDR3 spans 15 amino acids.

V is TRBV30 and J is TRBJ2-6; 9 positions agree with TRBD1. Germline loops: CDR1 GTSNPN, CDR2 SVGIG (reference sequence). This CDR3 has 16 amino acids. Trimming took 7 bases from V and 1 from J; bases not matched to a gene: 8. The CDR3: CAFPGTGLSGANVLTF. CDR3 nucleotides: TGTGCCTTTCCCGGGACAGGGTTGTCTGGGGCCAACGTCCTGACTTTC.

The rearrangement uses TRBV29-1 and TRBJ2-1, with a possible D match to TRBD2 (5 bases). From germline, CDR1 is SQVTM and CDR2 ANQGSEA. Trimming left V 2 bases short and J 4 bases short, with 12 bases between. CDR3 length: 14 amino acids. CDR3 loop: CSVETGKPYNEQFF. The CDR3 DNA follows: TGCAGCGTTGAAACCGGGAAACCTTACAATGAGCAGTTCTTC.

Here the CDR3 reads CSVEGGDTNYGYTF. The CDR3 nucleotides are TGCAGCGTCGAGGGAGGGGATACTAACTATGGCTACACCTTC. The chain combines TRBV29-1 with TRBJ1-2, with a possible D match to TRBD1 (5 bases). The germline CDR1 and CDR2 sequences are SQVTM and ANQGSEA. The CDR3 spans 14 residues. Trimming left V 6 bases short and J 0 bases short, with 14 bases between.

V gene TRBV6-4 combines with J gene TRBJ2-7, with 8 nucleotides matching TRBD1. V lost 8 bases to trimming and J lost 0 bases; unmatched junction nucleotides: 6. Germline CDR1 and CDR2: MRHNA and SNTAGT. The length of the CDR3 is 14 residues. This CDR3 reads CASRDRGISYEQYF. The DNA for the CDR3 is TGTGCCAGCCGCGACAGGGGAATCTCCTACGAGCAGTACTTC.

In its sample, this clone was seen once. This chain links TRBV7-2 with TRBJ1-1; a possible D gene is TRBD1 (5 bases). The V end was cut by 2 bases, the J end by 0 bases, with 7 bases between. The length of the CDR3 is 14 residues. Germline loops: CDR1 SGHTA, CDR2 FQGNSA. CDR3 in DNA: TGTGCCAGCAGCTTACAGGGAATGAACACTGAAGCTTTCTTT. It yields the protein CASSLQGMNTEAFF.

This clone has only a few counts. The chain has TRBV27 and TRBJ1-1, with 8 bases identical to TRBD1. Germline V gene sequence: CDR1 MNHEY, CDR2 SMNVEV (reference sequence). The V and J ends lost 5 bases and 4 bases, in that order; junction bases with no gene match: 6. This CDR3 spans 14 amino acids. CDR3 in DNA: TGTGCCAGCAGTCCTAAAACAGGGGGCACTGAAGCTTTCTTT. Translated: CASSPKTGGTEAFF.

V and J are TRBV7-6 and TRBJ1-3, with D perhaps TRBD1 (6 bases). V was shortened by 5 bases and J by 0 bases, with 14 bases between the two germline ends. The CDR3 length is 16 residues. Germline CDR1 SGHVS, CDR2 FNYEAQ. CDR3 loop: CASSLGTPNSGNTIYF. In DNA, the CDR3 is TGTGCCAGCAGCCTCGGGACACCGAACTCTGGAAACACCATATATTTT.

In its sample, this clone was seen once. The V gene is TRBV6-5, the J gene TRBJ2-3; 7 nucleotides match TRBD2. Trimming removed 6 bases from V and 2 bases from J; junction bases left unmatched: 2. CDR3 size: 13 residues. The germline CDR1 and CDR2 sequences are MNHEY and SVGAGI. CDR3 sequence: CASRRGTTDTQYF. The CDR3, as DNA: TGTGCCAGCAGGCGGGGGACCACAGATACGCAGTATTTT.

The genes are TRBV11-2 and TRBJ2-7; possibly TRBD1 for D (6 bases). The CDR3 spans 15 residues. Trimming stripped 4 bases from V and 2 bases from J, with 15 bases between. Germline V gene data show CDR1 as SGHAT and CDR2 as FQNNGV. This chain's CDR3 is CASSSLQGLTYEQYF. CDR3 bases: TGTGCCAGCAGCTCTCTTCAGGGGTTAACCTACGAGCAGTACTTC.

The count of this clone is one. The CDR3 is CASSLVVAGGNQPQHF. CDR3 sequence (DNA): TGTGCCAGCAGCTTGGTTGTTGCAGGGGGCAATCAGCCCCAGCATTTT. This chain uses TRBV5-5 with TRBJ1-5; D is possibly TRBD1 (6 bases). Between the trimmed V and J ends, which lost 0 bases and 2 bases, there was a span of 12 bases. CDR1 and CDR2 (germline): SGHKS, YYEKEE (reference sequence). This CDR3 is built from 16 residues.

This chain uses TRBV7-3 with TRBJ2-1; 9 nucleotides line up with TRBD1. Germline lookup yields CDR1 SGHTA and CDR2 FQGTGA. J lost 4 bases, V lost 1 base, and 8 bases had no gene match. The CDR3 totals 17 residues. CDR3 coding DNA: TGTGCCAGCAGCTTAAGTGGTTCGACAGGGGGATACAATGAGCAGTTCTTC. This codes for CASSLSGSTGGYNEQFF.

Here the CDR3 reads CASSQGGLQETQYF. The CDR3 DNA reads as TGCGCCAGCAGCCAAGGGGGACTTCAAGAGACCCAGTACTTC. The chain couples TRBV4-1 to TRBJ2-5; D possibly corresponds to TRBD2 (6 bases). This CDR3 is built from 14 residues. V was shortened by 1 base and J by 2 bases, with 8 bases between the two germline ends. Germline V lookup: CDR1 MGHRA, CDR2 YSYEKL.

This chain connects TRBV19 to TRBJ2-4; 9 bases agree with TRBD1. CDR1 and CDR2 (germline): LNHDA, SQIVND (reference sequence). Trimming at V came to 1 base and at J to 7 bases, leaving 2 bases not matched to a gene. The CDR3 consists of 14 residues. The CDR3 sequence is CASSIGDRVNIQYF. In DNA, the CDR3 is TGTGCCAGTAGTATAGGGGACAGGGTCAACATTCAGTACTTC.

This chain joins TRBV9 and TRBJ2-5, with 9 bases aligning to TRBD2. This CDR3 spans 14 amino acids. Germline V gives CDR1 SGDLS, CDR2 YYNGEE. V lost 3 bases, J lost 3 bases, and 3 bases stayed unmatched. The CDR3 reads CASSGRLAEETQYF. In DNA form, the CDR3 reads TGTGCCAGCAGCGGGCGACTAGCGGAAGAGACCCAGTACTTC.

The CDR3 here is CAWSVWDYLTDTQYF. The CDR3 DNA reads TGTGCCTGGAGTGTATGGGACTACCTCACAGATACGCAGTATTTT. This chain connects TRBV30 to TRBJ2-3, with 7 bases aligning to TRBD2. The CDR3 runs 15 residues. CDR1 and CDR2 (germline): GTSNPN, SVGIG (reference sequence). The V segment lost 0 bases and the J segment 2 bases; nucleotides outside the gene matches: 5.

The chain links TRBV5-6 to TRBJ1-6, with D uncertain. V was pared by 0 bases and J by 10 bases, with 8 bases between. The germline V gene has CDR1 SGHDT and CDR2 YYEEEE. The CDR3 has 13 amino acids. In DNA, the CDR3 is TGTGCCAGCAGCTTGGACGGTAAATCACCCCTCCACTTT. Translating gives CASSLDGKSPLHF.

This CDR3 is CAITKQGANTEAFF. The CDR3, as DNA: TGTGCCATCACCAAACAGGGGGCTAACACTGAAGCTTTCTTT. The rearrangement links TRBV10-3 to TRBJ1-1; the match to TRBD1 covers 9 bases. V trimming: 7 bases; J trimming: 2 bases; junction bases outside the gene matches: 5. The germline V gene encodes CDR1 ENHRY and CDR2 SYGVKD. The CDR3 is made up of 14 amino acids.

The chain employs TRBV11-3 and TRBJ2-3; perhaps TRBD2 as D (6 bases). The germline V gene encodes CDR1 SGHNT and CDR2 YENEEA. The CDR3 consists of 14 residues. V was shortened by 5 bases and J by 2 bases, with 11 bases between the two germline ends. The CDR3 region is CASSIGGSTDTQYF. DNA for the CDR3: TGTGCCAGCAGCATTGGGGGGTCCACAGATACGCAGTATTTT.

DNA for the CDR3: TGTGCCTGGAGTCCCCCTAGGGGCAGCCAAGAGACCCAGTACTTC. Encoded protein: CAWSPPRGSQETQYF. The chain combines TRBV30 with TRBJ2-5, with D possibly matching TRBD1 (5 bases). Trimming pared 2 bases from V and 1 base from J, leaving 14 bases between. Germline V lookup: CDR1 GTSNPN, CDR2 SVGIG (reference sequence). The CDR3 has 15 residues.

This rearrangement joins TRBV27 to TRBJ2-4; D gene uncertain. The germline CDR1 and CDR2 sequences are MNHEY and SMNVEV (reference sequence). The CDR3 sequence is 15 residues long. Trimming took 6 bases from V and 0 from J, leaving 12 bases between them. CDR3 in amino acids: CASSRHALAKNIQYF. The CDR3 DNA follows: TGTGCCAGCAGCCGACATGCGCTAGCCAAAAACATTCAGTACTTC.

The chain joins TRBV11-3 to TRBJ2-1, with 7 bases that match TRBD1. With 5 bases clipped from V and 5 bases from J, the junction kept 3 bases outside the gene matches. Germline values: CDR1 SGHNT, CDR2 YENEEA. The CDR3 contains 13 residues. As DNA, the CDR3 is TGTGCCAGCAGCGCGGACAGGCACAATGAGCAGTTCTTC. It is translated as CASSADRHNEQFF.

The chain couples TRBV11-2 to TRBJ2-7, with a weak D call TRBD1 (6 bases). V lost 4 bases and J 4 bases, leaving 14 bases between the germline ends. The CDR3 loop spans 14 amino acids. Germline CDR1 SGHAT, CDR2 FQNNGV. The CDR3 sequence: CASSSNREFYEQYF. As DNA, the CDR3 is TGTGCCAGCAGCTCGAACAGGGAGTTTTACGAGCAGTACTTC.

This clone was observed once. The J gene is TRBJ1-1, the V gene TRBV6-1; perhaps TRBD1 as D (5 bases). The V end lost 4 bases, the J end lost 5 bases, and 14 bases lay between the germline ends. Germline loops: CDR1 MNHNS, CDR2 SASEGT. This CDR3 region has 14 residues. CDR3 DNA: TGTGCCAGCAGTGTGGAGGGGTCGGTAACTGAAGCTTTCTTT. Translating it yields CASSVEGSVTEAFF.

The V gene is TRBV2, the J gene TRBJ1-2, with D possibly being TRBD1 (5 bases). Deletions cut 2 bases from V and 7 bases from J, with 8 bases between. The V gene's germline CDR1 is SNHLY and CDR2 FYNNEI. The CDR3 runs to 12 residues. This CDR3 reads CASSERQSGYTF. The CDR3 DNA is TGTGCCAGCAGTGAACGACAGAGTGGCTACACCTTC.

There are a few counts of this clone. The CDR3 nucleotides are TGCAGCGGAGGGAACACTGAAGCTTTCTTT. Its protein product is CSGGNTEAFF. The chain employs TRBV29-1 and TRBJ1-1; D is ambiguous. From germline, CDR1 is SQVTM and CDR2 ANQGSEA. V gave up 7 bases and J gave up 1 base, with 4 bases separating them. There are 10 residues in the CDR3.

V usage is TRBV4-3 and J usage is TRBJ2-7, with 11 bases identical to TRBD2. In germline, CDR1 is LGHNA, CDR2 YSLEER. Trimming at V came to 4 bases and at J to 4 bases, leaving 6 bases not matched to a gene. The CDR3 extends over 15 amino acids. Here the CDR3 DNA reads TGCGCCAGCAGCCTCACTAGCGGGAGCTTATACGAGCAGTACTTC. As protein: CASSLTSGSLYEQYF.